This TCR beta chain stems from a study of blood T cells in healthy people across ages. Findings of the study overall: A conclusive naive versus antigen-experienced comparison was prevented by the unsorted PBMCs.

This clonotype was observed once. The antigen remains undetermined. A read error may be the cause here, since a much bigger clone is one base away. Around 9.4 milliliters was the volume of peripheral blood drawn from each donor. A second PCR of roughly 7 to 11 cycles used a sample-barcoded 5' primer and a J-beta primer mix. TCRdb re-called the 5' RACE reads through MiXCR, storing one row per CDR3 protein. This repertoire shows about 800,000 distinct CDR3 sequences, around 50% found once; its top ten account for roughly 18%. The V and J ends lost 3 bases and 7 bases respectively, with 13 bases between them. Germline CDR1 is SGHTA and CDR2 is FQGNSA. The CDR3 sequence is 13 residues long.

The chain has TRBV7-2 and TRBJ2-7; D not resolved. Material: blood. This TCR derives from a man at least 80 years old in good health. The CDR3 DNA follows: TGTGCCAGCAGCTTCAGACGCCACAATGAGCAGTACTTC. Encoded protein: CASSFRRHNEQYF. Using reference TRBV7-2 and TRBJ2-7 for the parts outside the CDR3, the full variable domain is GAGVSQSPSNKVTEKGKDVELRCDPISGHTALYWYRQSLGQGLEFLIYFQGNSAPDKSGLPSDRFSAERTGGSVSTLTIQRTQQEDSAVYLCASSFRRHNEQYFGPGTRLTVT.